Below, one T cell receptor (beta chain) is given with its context. This specimen belongs to a study of control samples from healthy donors and cancer patients. Sequenced by immunoSEQ multiplex PCR; TCRdb stores in-frame clones only, minus some. The sample lists 80,000 or so clones, 90% to 95% occurring once. After removal of 1 base from V and 8 bases from J, the junction contained 4 bases not matched to a gene. CDR1 is LGHNA and CDR2 is YNFKEQ in the germline V gene. The CDR3 consists of 15 residues. This receptor was taken from a middle-aged man in good health. Specimen: blood. The rearrangement uses TRBV4-2 and TRBJ1-4; 10 bases agree with TRBD1. This chain's CDR3 is CASSQVGTGVEKLFF. CDR3 DNA: TGTGCCAGCAGCCAAGTTGGGACAGGGGTAGAAAAACTGTTTTTT.